This TCR beta chain appears in the sequencing data of a study of OX40 agonist ivuxolimab in advanced cancers. Germline CDR1 reads SGHDT; CDR2 reads YYEEEE. Trimming stripped 0 bases from V and 3 bases from J, with 12 bases between. This CDR3 region has 15 residues. The method was immunoSEQ multiplex PCR; TCRdb's version includes in-frame clones alone and lacks a portion of them. The data hold under 85,000 clones, with 88% observed a single time. This chain uses TRBV5-6 with TRBJ2-5, with D perhaps TRBD2 (6 bases). The source of this sequence is an adult with an advanced solid tumor such as melanoma, head and neck, liver or kidney cancer. Sample: CD4+ or CD8+ T cells sorted from blood, taken in a trial of the OX40 agonist ivuxolimab. The CDR3 region has the DNA TGTGCCAGCAGCTTGGCGGGACTTGCTAAAGAGACCCAGTACTTC. Encoded protein: CASSLAGLAKETQYF.